The clone carrying this TCR beta chain came up many times. The antigen is unknown. TCRdb fed the 5' RACE reads into MiXCR, producing one record per CDR3 protein. The data hold a few hundred thousand distinct CDR3 sequences, with 10% to 15% observed a single time. The data are from a study of identical twins. Study-level results: Cord blood beta clonotypes present at high abundance carried fewer insertions; no such pattern appeared in memory repertoires. Beta out-of-frame sequences showed weaker excess twin sharing. It was cross-sectional statistical analysis, not following the same donors, that the conclusions relied on.

Another study also made use of these data, one on yellow fever vaccine responses in identical twins. That study adds: Twins' vaccine T cell responses reportedly seemed partly convergent and partly personalized.

The sequenced sample was CD8+ T cells sorted from blood. This clonotype originated in a woman aged 18-29 years in good health.

CDR3 residues: CASRVQGADTGELFF. CDR3 in DNA: TGTGCCAGCAGGGTACAGGGGGCCGACACCGGGGAGCTGTTTTTT. This rearrangement joins TRBV28 to TRBJ2-2; 9 nucleotides match TRBD1. Germline trimming cut 6 bases from V and 3 bases from J; bases unmatched to any gene: 5. CDR3 size: 15 residues. The germline V gene encodes CDR1 MDHEN and CDR2 SYDVKM.